Each of the 17 T cell receptor beta chains below was sequenced from the same sample in a study of PD-L1 blockade in urothelial cancer. Time point: pretreatment peripheral blood. Here immunoSEQ multiplex PCR was the method, and the copy in TCRdb shows in-frame clones only, minus some. This repertoire shows 60,000 to 70,000 clones, approximately 78% found once; its top ten account for 1.6%. This sample comprised PBMCs, obtained around atezolizumab (anti-PD-L1) treatment. These TCRs come from a man in his 70s with urothelial cancer.

The chain is built from TRBV28 and TRBJ2-1; D is unresolved. The CDR3 has 12 residues. Trimming stripped 2 bases from V and 9 bases from J, with 8 bases between. Germline values: CDR1 MDHEN, CDR2 SYDVKM. CDR3 amino acids: CASSLASSEQFF. The CDR3, as DNA: TGTGCCAGCAGTTTAGCCTCGAGTGAGCAGTTCTTC.

This clone appeared once. The chain carries TRBV5-1 and TRBJ2-5, with 11 nucleotides matching TRBD1. The germline V gene encodes CDR1 SGHRS and CDR2 YFSETQ. J gave up 5 bases and V 6 bases, and 6 bases lay outside the gene matches. The length of the CDR3 is 14 residues. CDR3 bases: TGCGCCAGCACTTGGACAGGGGGCCGGGAGACCCAGTACTTC. It yields the protein CASTWTGGRETQYF.

The gene calls are TRBV6-5 and TRBJ1-5, with a tentative D call TRBD1 (5 bases). CDR1 and CDR2 (germline): MNHEY, SVGAGI. V lost 2 bases, J lost 5 bases, and 7 bases lay in between. This CDR3 has 13 residues. The CDR3 DNA follows: TGTGCCAGCAGTTACGTCAGGGATCAGCCCCAGCATTTT. Translation gives CASSYVRDQPQHF.

V is TRBV7-8 and J is TRBJ2-5, with 8 nucleotides matching TRBD2. J lost 5 bases, V lost 6 bases, and 8 bases had no gene match. Germline V CDR1 and CDR2: SGHVS, FQNEAQ. The CDR3 runs 14 residues. CDR3 in amino acids: CASSSQREFETQYF. CDR3 sequence (DNA): TGTGCCAGCAGTTCTCAGCGGGAGTTTGAGACCCAGTACTTC.

The genes are TRBV6-5 and TRBJ2-3, with D possibly being TRBD1 (6 bases). V was pared by 0 bases and J by 2 bases, with 12 bases between. The V gene's germline CDR1 is MNHEY and CDR2 SVGAGI. This CDR3 region has 16 residues. The CDR3 region has the DNA TGTGCCAGCAGTTACTCGGCAGGGGCCCACACAGATACGCAGTATTTT. Translated: CASSYSAGAHTDTQYF.

This rearrangement joins TRBV25-1 to TRBJ1-2, with D possibly matching TRBD1 (5 bases). V lost 4 bases and J 2 bases, leaving 8 bases between the germline ends. CDR1 and CDR2 from the germline V gene are MGHDK and SYGVNS. This CDR3 has 13 amino acids. CDR3 protein: CASSVRANYGYTF. In DNA form, the CDR3 reads TGTGCCAGCAGTGTCAGGGCCAACTATGGCTACACCTTC.

The rearrangement links TRBV15 to TRBJ2-7; the match to TRBD2 covers 7 bases. Germline lookup yields CDR1 LNHNV and CDR2 YYDKDF (reference sequence). The CDR3 spans 14 residues. V was clipped by 5 bases and J by 5 bases; unmatched bases: 9. DNA for the CDR3: TGTGCCACCAGCCTGGGGAGGGCTTCGGACGAGCAGTACTTC. Its translation: CATSLGRASDEQYF.

This chain connects TRBV4-1 to TRBJ1-4; 8 bases line up with TRBD1. The V gene end was trimmed by 4 bases and the J gene end by 7 bases; junction bases not matched to a gene: 8. The CDR3 covers 15 residues. From germline, CDR1 is MGHRA and CDR2 YSYEKL. CDR3 in DNA: TGCGCCAGCAGCCGGACTTGGACAGGGTTTGAAAAACTGTTTTTT. It encodes CASSRTWTGFEKLFF.

This rearrangement joins TRBV7-2 to TRBJ1-3; TRBD1 matches at 8 bases. Trimming cost V 4 bases and J 3 bases; bases outside gene matches: 11. The CDR3 is 17 amino acids. Germline loops: CDR1 SGHTA, CDR2 FQGNSA. The CDR3 spells CASSSRGSGGYGNTIYF. DNA of the CDR3: TGTGCCAGCAGCTCTAGGGGCTCAGGGGGCTATGGAAACACCATATATTTT.

This sequence joins TRBV28 and TRBJ2-1; no reliable D call. The CDR3 is 11 amino acids. Trimming cost V 6 bases and J 6 bases, with 6 bases left between them. CDR1 is MDHEN and CDR2 is SYDVKM in the germline V gene. The CDR3 loop reads CASRASNEQFF. The CDR3 DNA reads as TGTGCCAGCAGGGCTAGCAATGAGCAGTTCTTC.

The sample holds one count of this clone. V gene TRBV29-1 combines with J gene TRBJ1-2; D may be TRBD1 (5 bases). The CDR3 loop spans 11 amino acids. The V gene's germline CDR1 is SQVTM and CDR2 ANQGSEA. Trimming removed 6 bases at V and 8 bases at J, with 13 bases between. The CDR3 coding sequence is TGCAGCGTACAGGTTTCGTGGGGCTACACCTTC. The encoded protein is CSVQVSWGYTF.

The V and J genes are TRBV14 and TRBJ2-1, with 14 bases lining up with TRBD2. Germline V CDR1 and CDR2: SGHDN, FVKESK. With 4 bases clipped from V and 6 bases from J, the junction kept 8 bases outside the gene matches. CDR3 size: 17 residues. In DNA form, the CDR3 reads TGTGCCAGCAGCCCCCCCAGGGGGACTAGCGGGAGCAATGAGCAGTTCTTC. It codes for CASSPPRGTSGSNEQFF.

The chain uses TRBV19 and TRBJ2-6; 9 bases agree with TRBD1. Germline CDR1 reads LNHDA; CDR2 reads SQIVND (reference sequence). V trimming: 1 base; J trimming: 2 bases; junction bases outside the gene matches: 9. The CDR3 length is 19 residues. CDR3 residues: CASSIASGTGSPGANVLTF. The CDR3 coding sequence is TGTGCCAGTAGTATAGCATCCGGGACAGGGTCCCCTGGGGCCAACGTCCTGACTTTC.

This chain links TRBV19 with TRBJ1-2; the D gene is possibly TRBD1 (5 bases). V dropped 5 bases and J dropped 2 bases, with 12 bases sitting between them. CDR1 is LNHDA, CDR2 SQIVND, per germline (reference sequence). This CDR3 has 14 residues. DNA of the CDR3: TGTGCCAGTAGTCACGGGACTGACAACTATGGCTACACCTTC. It translates to CASSHGTDNYGYTF. Complete variable domain (other parts from reference TRBV19 and TRBJ1-2): DGGITQSPKYLFRKEGQNVTLSCEQNLNHDAMYWYRQDPGQGLRLIYYSQIVNDFQKGDIAEGYSVSREKKESFPLTVTSAQKNPTAFYLCASSHGTDNYGYTFGSGTRLTVV.

J is TRBJ2-6 and V is TRBV11-1; tentative D call: TRBD2 (6 bases). CDR1 is SGHAT, CDR2 FQDESV, per germline (reference sequence). The CDR3 extends over 18 amino acids. Trimming pared 1 base from V and 0 bases from J, leaving 13 bases between. The CDR3 bases are TGTGCCAGCAGCTTAGAGATGGGACTCGTCTCTGGGGCCAACGTCCTGACTTTC. This sequence encodes CASSLEMGLVSGANVLTF. The full variable domain, with the rest looked up from reference TRBV11-1 and TRBJ2-6, is EAEVAQSPRYKITEKSQAVAFWCDPISGHATLYWYRQILGQGPELLVQFQDESVVDDSQLPKDRFSAERLKGVDSTLKIQPAELGDSAMYLCASSLEMGLVSGANVLTFGAGSRLTVL.

This clone turned up a few times. This chain connects TRBV9 to TRBJ1-1; D is undetermined. The V end lost 0 bases, the J end lost 2 bases, and 8 bases lay between the germline ends. CDR1 is SGDLS and CDR2 is YYNGEE in the germline V gene. There are 14 residues in the CDR3. The CDR3 loop is CASSVAQLNTEAFF. As DNA, the CDR3 is TGTGCCAGCAGCGTAGCACAGTTAAACACTGAAGCTTTCTTT.

The chain is built from TRBV21-1 and TRBJ2-7; the D segment call TRBD2 is taken from the table without a DNA check. TRBV21-1 is a listed pseudogene. The CDR3 contains 17 residues. The CDR3 reads CASSKRASPSGSYEQYF. The CDR3 DNA reads TGTGCCAGCAGCAAAAGGGCATCCCCTAGCGGGAGCTACGAGCAGTACTTC.